These 6 T cell receptor beta chains were all obtained from the same sample, sequenced in a study of early stage breast cancer tumors. Sequencing used immunoSEQ multiplex PCR; TCRdb keeps in-frame clones, though not all of them. The sample lists around 50,000 clones, roughly 84% occurring once. Sequencing used blood. The source is a person between 50 and 60 years old with breast cancer.

This chain uses TRBV4-3 with TRBJ2-7, with TRBD2 as a possible D gene (5 bases). The germline V and J ends were trimmed by 3 bases and 4 bases, with 10 bases remaining between them. From germline, CDR1 is LGHNA and CDR2 YSLEER. The CDR3 runs to 13 residues. The CDR3 spells CASSQNGLYEQYF. The CDR3, as DNA: TGCGCCAGCAGCCAGAATGGACTTTACGAGCAGTACTTC.

V gene TRBV7-2 combines with J gene TRBJ1-2; 8 positions agree with TRBD1. CDR1 and CDR2 (germline): SGHTA, FQGNSA. The V segment lost 5 bases and the J segment 1 base; nucleotides outside the gene matches: 6. The CDR3 consists of 15 residues. This CDR3 is CASSPGQGSNYGYTF. CDR3 bases: TGTGCCAGCAGCCCAGGACAGGGAAGTAACTATGGCTACACCTTC.

The rearrangement uses TRBV28 and TRBJ2-7; 11 bases line up with TRBD1. Per the germline V gene, CDR1 is MDHEN and CDR2 is SYDVKM. The CDR3 length is 15 residues. Losses at the gene ends were 6 bases for V and 6 bases for J; bases not matched to a gene: 10. The CDR3 nucleotides are TGTGCCAGCAGCACCTCGGGACAGGGGGGAACCGAGCAGTACTTC. Amino acids: CASSTSGQGGTEQYF.

The genes are TRBV4-1 and TRBJ2-2; 9 bases match TRBD2. V was clipped by 1 base and J by 0 bases; unmatched bases: 0. Germline V gives CDR1 MGHRA, CDR2 YSYEKL. The CDR3 runs 16 residues. CDR3 bases: TGCGCCAGCAGCCAAGCTAGCGGGGCGAACACCGGGGAGCTGTTTTTT. This codes for CASSQASGANTGELFF.

This chain uses TRBV6-5 with TRBJ2-7, with D perhaps matching TRBD2 (6 bases). Germline V lookup: CDR1 MNHEY, CDR2 SVGAGI. The CDR3 runs to 14 residues. V dropped 7 bases and J dropped 3 bases, with 16 bases sitting between them. CDR3 bases: TGTGCCAGCACCCTCCGGAGGGACGGCTACGAGCAGTACTTC. Encoded protein: CASTLRRDGYEQYF.

This clone was detected a few times. CDR3 sequence reads: CAWTGTGRTGELFF. The CDR3 coding sequence is TGTGCCTGGACCGGGACAGGGCGTACCGGGGAGCTGTTTTTT. This rearrangement joins TRBV30 to TRBJ2-2; 9 nucleotides match TRBD1. Unmatched junction bases numbered 5, after V lost 4 bases and J lost 5 bases. The CDR3 sequence is 14 residues long. In germline, CDR1 is GTSNPN, CDR2 SVGIG (reference sequence).